Presented here are 28 T cell receptor beta chains from one specimen sequenced in a study of T cells in localized non-small cell lung cancer. The table came from immunoSEQ multiplex PCR; TCRdb's copy has only in-frame clones and leaves some out. The sample consists of fewer than 90,000 clones, roughly 86% of them appearing once. The material sequenced was peripheral blood, taken before any cancer treatment. The origin of the receptors is a man aged 40-75 years with stage I lung adenocarcinoma.

The rearrangement joins TRBV9 to TRBJ2-1, with D possibly being TRBD2 (6 bases). Trimming pared 4 bases from V and 8 bases from J, leaving 25 bases between. CDR3 length equals 17 residues. In germline, CDR1 is SGDLS, CDR2 YYNGEE. As DNA, the CDR3 is TGTGCCAGCAGCCCCCGGGGGTTGGGGGTACGGGCGCATGAGCAGTTCTTC. Amino acid sequence: CASSPRGLGVRAHEQFF.

This clone was seen a few times. The chain recombines TRBV5-6 with TRBJ2-5, with D perhaps TRBD1 (7 bases). The CDR3 extends over 13 amino acids. Germline V gene sequence: CDR1 SGHDT, CDR2 YYEEEE. Trimming took off 4 bases at V and 5 bases at J, with 12 bases between the two ends. The CDR3 sequence: CASSTPGGETQYF. The CDR3, as DNA: TGTGCCAGCAGCACTCCAGGGGGGGAGACCCAGTACTTC. The whole variable domain, filled in from reference TRBV5-6 and TRBJ2-5, reads DAGVTQSPTHLIKTRGQQVTLRCSPKSGHDTVSWYQQALGQGPQFIFQYYEEEERQRGNFPDRFSGHQFPNYSSELNVNALLLGDSALYLCASSTPGGETQYFGPGTRLLVL.

This clone was recorded only once. The rearrangement uses TRBV19 and TRBJ1-5, with 8 bases aligning to TRBD1. This CDR3 spans 15 amino acids. Germline loops: CDR1 LNHDA, CDR2 SQIVND (reference sequence). The V segment lost 4 bases and the J segment 8 bases; nucleotides outside the gene matches: 10. The CDR3 nucleotides are TGTGCCAGTAGTACCCAGGGGGCCGGACGAAAGCCCCAGCATTTT. Encoded protein: CASSTQGAGRKPQHF. Using reference TRBV19 and TRBJ1-5 for the parts outside the CDR3, the full variable domain is DGGITQSPKYLFRKEGQNVTLSCEQNLNHDAMYWYRQDPGQGLRLIYYSQIVNDFQKGDIAEGYSVSREKKESFPLTVTSAQKNPTAFYLCASSTQGAGRKPQHFGDGTRLSIL.

This chain connects TRBV28 to TRBJ2-5, with D possibly matching TRBD1 (5 bases). The germline CDR1 and CDR2 sequences are MDHEN and SYDVKM. There are 12 residues in the CDR3. V lost 3 bases and J 5 bases, leaving 7 bases between the germline ends. CDR3 protein: CASSFRVETQYF. The CDR3 nucleotides read TGTGCCAGCAGTTTCAGGGTTGAGACCCAGTACTTC. The complete variable domain, with remaining parts taken from reference TRBV28 and TRBJ2-5, reads DVKVTQSSRYLVKRTGEKVFLECVQDMDHENMFWYRQDPGLGLRLIYFSYDVKMKEKGDIPEGYSVSREKKERFSLILESASTNQTSMYLCASSFRVETQYFGPGTRLLVL.

This clone was recorded a few times. The chain employs TRBV4-1 and TRBJ2-5, with 11 bases identical to TRBD2. Germline values: CDR1 MGHRA, CDR2 YSYEKL. The CDR3 runs to 15 residues. The trim removed 0 bases at V and 4 bases at J, leaving 1 base unmatched. The CDR3: CASSQDGLAGETQYF. The CDR3 DNA reads TGCGCCAGCAGCCAAGATGGACTAGCGGGAGAGACCCAGTACTTC.

The J gene is TRBJ2-1, the V gene TRBV6-5; TRBD1 matches at 7 bases. The ends lost 6 bases at V and 7 bases at J; junction bases unmatched: 6. The CDR3 is 13 amino acids. Per the germline V gene, CDR1 is MNHEY and CDR2 is SVGAGI. In nucleotides, the CDR3 is TGTGCCAGCAGGCCACAGGGGCGAAATGAGCAGTTCTTC. This codes for CASRPQGRNEQFF.

V usage is TRBV4-1 and J usage is TRBJ1-4; 8 nucleotides line up with TRBD1. This CDR3 is 19 amino acids long. J lost 5 bases, V lost 3 bases, and 17 bases had no gene match. Germline CDR1 and CDR2: MGHRA and YSYEKL. CDR3 in amino acids: CASSHRDTDRAGVNEKLFF. The CDR3 nucleotides read TGCGCCAGCAGCCATCGAGATACGGACAGGGCTGGGGTAAATGAAAAACTGTTTTTT.

The chain uses TRBV5-6 and TRBJ2-5; unclear D gene. CDR3 length: 12 amino acids. Germline CDR1 SGHDT, CDR2 YYEEEE. Deletions cut 4 bases from V and 5 bases from J, with 9 bases between. The CDR3 bases are TGTGCCAGCAGCAATCCCTGGGAGACCCAGTACTTC. It codes for CASSNPWETQYF.

The CDR3 spells CASSLGLDSVNEKLFF. CDR3 DNA sequence: TGCGCCAGCAGCTTGGGTCTGGACAGCGTCAATGAAAAACTGTTTTTT. This rearrangement joins TRBV5-1 to TRBJ1-4; a possible D gene is TRBD1 (6 bases). The CDR3 has 16 amino acids. V was clipped by 0 bases and J by 5 bases, with 14 bases between them. Germline V gives CDR1 SGHRS, CDR2 YFSETQ.

The rearrangement links TRBV6-5 to TRBJ1-1; possibly TRBD1 for D (5 bases). Trimming removed 7 bases at V and 0 bases at J, with 9 bases between. Germline loops: CDR1 MNHEY, CDR2 SVGAGI. The CDR3 is 13 residues long. The CDR3 sequence: CASTDNMNTEAFF. CDR3 in DNA: TGTGCCAGCACGGACAACATGAACACTGAAGCTTTCTTT.

The chain links TRBV2 to TRBJ1-1; 11 nucleotides match TRBD1. The junction had 5 bases not matched to a gene; V was cut back by 7 bases and J by 7 bases. CDR3 length: 13 amino acids. Germline CDR1 is SNHLY and CDR2 is FYNNEI. The CDR3 loop reads CASTQDRGLEAFF. In nucleotides, the CDR3 is TGTGCCAGCACTCAGGACAGGGGGCTTGAAGCTTTCTTT.

This clone was counted once. V and J are TRBV4-1 and TRBJ1-3; the match to TRBD1 covers 8 bases. Germline assignment: CDR1 MGHRA and CDR2 YSYEKL. After removal of 1 base from V and 5 bases from J, the junction contained 7 bases not matched to a gene. The CDR3 has 16 amino acids. CDR3 nucleotide sequence: TGCGCCAGCAGCCAAGGACAGGGGTTCGATAGAAACACCATATATTTT. The encoded protein is CASSQGQGFDRNTIYF.

The J gene is TRBJ2-2, the V gene TRBV7-3; TRBD1 aligns across 7 bases. Germline CDR1 SGHTA, CDR2 FQGTGA. V gave up 4 bases and J gave up 0 bases; unmatched junction bases: 5. This CDR3 comprises 16 residues. CDR3 DNA sequence: TGTGCCAGCAGCTACGGACAGGTGACGAACACCGGGGAGCTGTTTTTT. This gives the protein CASSYGQVTNTGELFF.

This clone was detected many times. This chain links TRBV5-6 with TRBJ1-1; TRBD1 aligns across 9 bases. The CDR3 totals 16 residues. V gave up 1 base and J gave up 6 bases; unmatched junction bases: 10. Germline CDR1 reads SGHDT; CDR2 reads YYEEEE. CDR3 bases: TGTGCCAGCAGCTTGTGGCCGGGACAGGGTTCCCCTGAAGCTTTCTTT. Residues: CASSLWPGQGSPEAFF.

This chain uses TRBV10-3 with TRBJ2-1, with D possibly being TRBD1 or TRBD2 (5 bases each). The V gene's germline CDR1 is ENHRY and CDR2 SYGVKD. CDR3 length: 12 residues. V gave up 10 bases and J gave up 6 bases, with 13 bases separating them. In nucleotides, the CDR3 is TGTGCCACCGAGGGGTCGCCCAATGAGCAGTTCTTC. Amino acids: CATEGSPNEQFF.

The gene calls are TRBV14 and TRBJ1-2; 9 positions agree with TRBD1. After removal of 1 base from V and 3 bases from J, the junction contained 15 bases not matched to a gene. CDR1 SGHDN and CDR2 FVKESK come from the germline V gene. The CDR3 sequence is 19 residues long. CDR3 nucleotides: TGTGCCAGCAGCCAAGTAAGACGGAGCTCGGACAGGGGATACTATGGCTACACCTTC. Residues: CASSQVRRSSDRGYYGYTF.

This clone was seen just once. The chain is built from TRBV7-6 and TRBJ2-2; D possibly matches TRBD1 or TRBD2 (5 bases each). Between the trimmed V and J ends, which lost 2 bases and 1 base, there was a span of 8 bases. Germline V CDR1 and CDR2: SGHVS, FNYEAQ. The CDR3 is made up of 15 amino acids. The CDR3 region is CASSLSGRNTGELFF. Written as DNA, the CDR3 is TGTGCCAGCAGCTTATCGGGGCGGAACACCGGGGAGCTGTTTTTT.

V and J are TRBV7-9 and TRBJ1-6; unclear D gene. This CDR3 spans 14 amino acids. V lost 6 bases and J lost 6, with 12 bases in between. Per germline, CDR1 SEHNR and CDR2 FQNEAQ (reference sequence). The CDR3 nucleotides are TGTGCCAGCAGTCCCTTAGGCCTTAATTCACCCCTCCACTTT. Protein sequence: CASSPLGLNSPLHF.

The chain links TRBV5-1 to TRBJ2-1; 7 bases line up with TRBD2. Germline V CDR1 and CDR2: SGHRS, YFSETQ. V lost 0 bases and J lost 0; bases outside the gene matches: 0. The CDR3 has 15 amino acids. CDR3 residues: CASSLVAGSYNEQFF. CDR3 DNA sequence: TGCGCCAGCAGCTTGGTAGCGGGCTCCTACAATGAGCAGTTCTTC.

V gene TRBV5-1 combines with J gene TRBJ1-4; no reliable D call. This CDR3 comprises 14 residues. V lost 0 bases and J lost 3, with 6 bases in between. Germline V gene sequence: CDR1 SGHRS, CDR2 YFSETQ. The CDR3 here is CASSLARPNEKLFF. In DNA form, the CDR3 reads TGCGCCAGCAGCTTGGCCAGGCCTAATGAAAAACTGTTTTTT.

The table lists this clone with a few counts. The chain links TRBV25-1 to TRBJ1-1; a weak D match, TRBD1 (6 bases). The length of the CDR3 is 14 residues. V was pared by 1 base and J by 11 bases, with 17 bases between. Germline V lookup: CDR1 MGHDK, CDR2 SYGVNS. The CDR3 reads CASSESGWGRRAFF. The DNA of the CDR3 is TGTGCCAGCAGTGAATCAGGCTGGGGGCGGAGGGCTTTCTTT.

This clone was counted ten times or more. The chain carries TRBV13 and TRBJ2-2; 11 bases are shared with TRBD2. With 0 bases clipped from V and 6 bases from J, the junction kept 3 bases outside the gene matches. The CDR3 runs to 16 residues. Germline V gene lookup returns CDR1 PRHDT and CDR2 FYEKMQ (reference sequence). The CDR3: CASSLGLAGEAGELFF. As DNA, the CDR3 is TGTGCCAGCAGCTTAGGACTAGCGGGAGAGGCCGGGGAGCTGTTTTTT.

The count of this clone is one. This chain links TRBV5-4 with TRBJ2-3, with TRBD1 matching 7 bases. Unmatched junction bases numbered 2, after V lost 9 bases and J lost 1 base. The germline gives CDR1 SGHNT, CDR2 YYREEE (reference sequence). The CDR3 is 12 residues long. DNA for the CDR3: TGTGCCACGACAGGGCGCACAGATACGCAGTATTTT. Translated, it gives CATTGRTDTQYF.

CDR3 residues: CASSLDGQGAYNEQFF. For the CDR3, the DNA is TGCGCCAGCAGCTTGGACGGGCAGGGGGCCTACAATGAGCAGTTCTTC. The chain combines TRBV5-1 with TRBJ2-1; 7 bases map to TRBD1. With 0 bases clipped from V and 2 bases from J, the junction kept 5 bases outside the gene matches. Germline lookup yields CDR1 SGHRS and CDR2 YFSETQ. The CDR3 is made up of 16 amino acids.

The genes are TRBV18 and TRBJ2-3, with D perhaps given as TRBD1 or TRBD2 (5 bases each). This CDR3 has 16 residues. CDR1 is KGHSH, CDR2 LQKENI, per germline. Deletions cut 4 bases from V and 1 base from J, with 15 bases between. CDR3 DNA sequence: TGTGCCAGCTCACTCCGGGACGGGACGCGCACAGATACGCAGTATTTT. This gives the protein CASSLRDGTRTDTQYF.

The chain carries TRBV2 and TRBJ1-1; possibly TRBD1 for D (5 bases). V dropped 6 bases and J dropped 4 bases, with 12 bases sitting between them. This CDR3 has 13 amino acids. Germline V gives CDR1 SNHLY, CDR2 FYNNEI. The CDR3 sequence is CASSIGGGTEAFF. Written as DNA, the CDR3 is TGTGCCAGCAGCATCGGGGGGGGCACTGAAGCTTTCTTT. The variable domain in full, completed from reference TRBV2 and TRBJ1-1, reads EPEVTQTPSHQVTQMGQEVILRCVPISNHLYFYWYRQILGQKVEFLVSFYNNEISEKSEIFDDQFSVERPDGSNFTLKIRSTKLEDSAMYFCASSIGGGTEAFFGQGTRLTVV.

This sequence joins TRBV7-9 and TRBJ2-1; D perhaps matches TRBD1 (6 bases). V shed 10 bases and J shed 4 bases, with 11 bases lying between them. The CDR3 is 12 amino acids. Germline loops: CDR1 SEHNR, CDR2 FQNEAQ (reference sequence). CDR3 DNA sequence: TGTGCCACCAGAGACAGGTACAATGAGCAGTTCTTC. Its translation is CATRDRYNEQFF.

The gene calls are TRBV5-4 and TRBJ2-3, with D possibly called TRBD1 or TRBD2 (5 bases each). This CDR3 contains 17 residues. Germline V gene sequence: CDR1 SGHNT, CDR2 YYREEE (reference sequence). Trimming pared 2 bases from V and 2 bases from J, leaving 18 bases between. The CDR3 coding sequence is TGTGCCAGCAGCTTTGGGGGAGAACAGAGCCCCACAGATACGCAGTATTTT. Protein: CASSFGGEQSPTDTQYF.